The 6 T cell receptor beta chains listed next were all sequenced from one sample in a study of OX40 agonist ivuxolimab in advanced cancers. TCRdb keeps only in-frame clones here, not all; method: immunoSEQ multiplex PCR. Of 65,000 to 70,000 clones detected, around 73% appear once; the ten largest clones hold around 1.7%. Sequencing used CD4+ or CD8+ T cells sorted from blood, obtained in a trial of the OX40 agonist ivuxolimab. The receptors here all came from an adult with an advanced solid tumor such as melanoma, head and neck, liver or kidney cancer.

DNA of the CDR3: TGTGCCAGCAGTGAATTCCCAGCGGGCAATGAGCAGTTCTTC. Its translation: CASSEFPAGNEQFF. The chain links TRBV25-1 to TRBJ2-1, with TRBD2 as a possible D gene (6 bases). The CDR3 runs to 14 residues. CDR1 is MGHDK, CDR2 SYGVNS, per germline. The germline V and J ends were trimmed by 1 base and 6 bases, with 10 bases remaining between them.

This chain links TRBV2 with TRBJ2-5; D is undetermined. CDR1 and CDR2 (germline): SNHLY, FYNNEI. The length of the CDR3 is 11 residues. The ends were cut back, 6 bases at V and 2 bases at J, with 4 bases in the middle. The CDR3 here is CASSAQETQYF. CDR3 nucleotides: TGTGCCAGCAGCGCACAAGAGACCCAGTACTTC.

The chain uses TRBV19 and TRBJ1-4; D gene uncertain. V was clipped by 5 bases and J by 8 bases, with 15 bases between them. From germline, CDR1 is LNHDA and CDR2 SQIVND (reference sequence). The CDR3 totals 14 residues. CDR3: CASSYGVQVEKLFF. DNA of the CDR3: TGTGCCAGTAGTTATGGCGTGCAGGTGGAAAAACTGTTTTTT.

The gene calls are TRBV7-8 and TRBJ1-5; TRBD1 might be the D (6 bases). The CDR3 loop spans 17 amino acids. V was shortened by 2 bases and J by 0 bases, with 14 bases between the two germline ends. Germline V lookup: CDR1 SGHVS, CDR2 FQNEAQ. DNA of the CDR3: TGTGCCAGCAGCTTATACAGGGAGCTCAATAGCAATCAGCCCCAGCATTTT. This encodes CASSLYRELNSNQPQHF.

This clone was recorded once. V and J are TRBV7-3 and TRBJ2-1; D could derive from TRBD1 or TRBD2 (6 bases each). There are 12 residues in the CDR3. Germline V gene data show CDR1 as SGHTA and CDR2 as FQGTGA. Between the trimmed V and J ends, which lost 6 bases and 5 bases, there was a span of 8 bases. CDR3: CASSRGDNEQFF. CDR3 coding DNA: TGTGCCAGCAGTAGGGGGGACAATGAGCAGTTCTTC.

The rearrangement uses TRBV5-4 and TRBJ2-2; TRBD2 aligns across 10 bases. CDR1 and CDR2 from the germline V gene are SGHNT and YYREEE (reference sequence). The CDR3 runs to 19 residues. V was pared by 4 bases and J by 5 bases, with 17 bases of the junction left unmatched. In DNA, the CDR3 is TGTGCCAGCAGCCCCCGGGCGGCTAGCGGGAGTGGGTGGACCGGGGAGCTGTTTTTT. Its protein product is CASSPRAASGSGWTGELFF.